This entry describes one T cell receptor beta chain. This sample is drawn from a study of a mutant IDH1 vaccine in newly diagnosed glioma. Time point specified: baseline, week 1 (first vaccination visit). Treatment noted: pre-vaccination baseline after standard-of-care therapy. CDR3 size: 12 residues. Germline V gene data show CDR1 as MDHEN and CDR2 as SYDVKM. Trimming cost V 10 bases and J 4 bases, with 13 bases left between them. Produced via immunoSEQ multiplex PCR; TCRdb's table is partial and in-frame only. The sample lists about 98,000 clones; approximately 90% were seen once. The source was PBMCs, collected from a glioma patient treated with radiotherapy, temozolomide or both. V usage is TRBV28 and J usage is TRBJ1-2; D is perhaps TRBD1 (5 bases). This receptor was identified in a woman between 45 and 65 years old with glioma. CDR3 loop: CATSQVFYGYTF. The DNA for the CDR3 is TGTGCCACCTCACAGGTTTTCTATGGCTACACCTTC.